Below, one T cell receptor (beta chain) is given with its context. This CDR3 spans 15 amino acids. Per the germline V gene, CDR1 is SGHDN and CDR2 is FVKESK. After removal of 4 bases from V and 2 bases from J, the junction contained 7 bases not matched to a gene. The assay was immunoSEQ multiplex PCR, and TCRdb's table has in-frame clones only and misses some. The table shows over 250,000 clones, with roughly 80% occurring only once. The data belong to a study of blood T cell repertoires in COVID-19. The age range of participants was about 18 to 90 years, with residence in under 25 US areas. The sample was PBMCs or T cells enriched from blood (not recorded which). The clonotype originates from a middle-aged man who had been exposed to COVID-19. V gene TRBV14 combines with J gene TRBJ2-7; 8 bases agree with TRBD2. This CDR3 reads CASSPFGTSTYEQYF. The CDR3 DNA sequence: TGTGCCAGCAGCCCCTTCGGGACTAGTACCTACGAGCAGTACTTC.